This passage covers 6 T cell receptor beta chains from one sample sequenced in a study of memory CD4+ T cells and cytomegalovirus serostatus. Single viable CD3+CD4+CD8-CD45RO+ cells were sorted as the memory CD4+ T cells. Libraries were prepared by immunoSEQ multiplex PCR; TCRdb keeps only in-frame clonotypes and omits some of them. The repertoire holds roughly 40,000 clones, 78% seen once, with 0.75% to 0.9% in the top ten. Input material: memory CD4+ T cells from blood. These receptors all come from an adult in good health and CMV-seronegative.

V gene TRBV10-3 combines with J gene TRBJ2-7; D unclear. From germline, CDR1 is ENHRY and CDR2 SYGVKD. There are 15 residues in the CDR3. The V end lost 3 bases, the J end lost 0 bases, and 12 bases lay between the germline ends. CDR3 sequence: CAISDLSSSSYEQYF. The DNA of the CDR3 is TGTGCCATCAGTGACCTGTCGTCAAGCTCCTACGAGCAGTACTTC.

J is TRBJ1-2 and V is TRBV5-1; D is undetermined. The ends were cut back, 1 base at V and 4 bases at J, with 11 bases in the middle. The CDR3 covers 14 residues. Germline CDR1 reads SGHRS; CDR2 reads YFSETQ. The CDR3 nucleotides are TGCGCCAGCAGCTTGACTGGGGAAAGCTATGGCTACACCTTC. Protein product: CASSLTGESYGYTF.

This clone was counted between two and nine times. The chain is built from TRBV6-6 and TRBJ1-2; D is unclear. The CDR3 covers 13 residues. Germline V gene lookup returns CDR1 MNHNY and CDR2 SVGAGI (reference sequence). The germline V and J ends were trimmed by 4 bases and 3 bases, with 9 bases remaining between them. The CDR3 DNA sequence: TGTGCCAGCAGTTTACGAGCGGACTATGGCTACACCTTC. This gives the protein CASSLRADYGYTF.

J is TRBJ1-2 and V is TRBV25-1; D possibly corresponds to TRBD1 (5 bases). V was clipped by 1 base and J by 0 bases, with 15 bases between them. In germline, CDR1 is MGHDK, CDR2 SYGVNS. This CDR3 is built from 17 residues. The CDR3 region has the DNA TGTGCCAGCAGTGAATCCGGGGACTTGGGAGCTAACTATGGCTACACCTTC. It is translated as CASSESGDLGANYGYTF.

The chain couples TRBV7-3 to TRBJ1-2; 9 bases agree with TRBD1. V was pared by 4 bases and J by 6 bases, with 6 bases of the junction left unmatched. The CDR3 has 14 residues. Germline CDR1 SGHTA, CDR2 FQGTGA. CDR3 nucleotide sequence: TGTGCCAGCAGCTCCGGGACAGGGACTGATGGCTACACCTTC. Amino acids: CASSSGTGTDGYTF.

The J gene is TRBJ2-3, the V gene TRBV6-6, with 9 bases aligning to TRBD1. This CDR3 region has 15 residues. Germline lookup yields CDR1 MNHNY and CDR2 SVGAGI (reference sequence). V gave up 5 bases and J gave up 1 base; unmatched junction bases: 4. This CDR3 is CASSNRDRGTDTQYF. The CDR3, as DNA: TGTGCCAGCAGTAACCGGGACAGGGGCACAGATACGCAGTATTTT.